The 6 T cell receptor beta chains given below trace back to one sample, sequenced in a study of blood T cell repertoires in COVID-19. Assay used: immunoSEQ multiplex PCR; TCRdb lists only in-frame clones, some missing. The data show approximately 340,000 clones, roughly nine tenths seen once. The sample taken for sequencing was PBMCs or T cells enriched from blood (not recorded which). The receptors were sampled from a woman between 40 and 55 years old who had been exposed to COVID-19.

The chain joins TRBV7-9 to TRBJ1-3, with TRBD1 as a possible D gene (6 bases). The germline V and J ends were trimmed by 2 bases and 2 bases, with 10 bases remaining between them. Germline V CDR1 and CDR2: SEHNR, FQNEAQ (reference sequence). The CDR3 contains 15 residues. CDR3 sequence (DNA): TGTGCCAGCAGCTTAATTTCAGGGGCTGGAAACACCATATATTTT. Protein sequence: CASSLISGAGNTIYF.

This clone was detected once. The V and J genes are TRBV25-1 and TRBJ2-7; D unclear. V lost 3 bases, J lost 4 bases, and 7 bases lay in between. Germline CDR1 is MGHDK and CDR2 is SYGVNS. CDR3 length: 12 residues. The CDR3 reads CASSDLFYEQYF. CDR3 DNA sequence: TGTGCCAGCAGTGATCTCTTTTACGAGCAGTACTTC.

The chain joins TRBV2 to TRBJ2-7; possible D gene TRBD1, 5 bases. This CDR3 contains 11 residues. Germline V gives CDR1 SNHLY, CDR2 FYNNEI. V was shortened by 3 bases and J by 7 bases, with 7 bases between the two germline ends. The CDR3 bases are TGTGCCAGCAGTGATAGGGGTGAGCAGTACTTC. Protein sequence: CASSDRGEQYF.

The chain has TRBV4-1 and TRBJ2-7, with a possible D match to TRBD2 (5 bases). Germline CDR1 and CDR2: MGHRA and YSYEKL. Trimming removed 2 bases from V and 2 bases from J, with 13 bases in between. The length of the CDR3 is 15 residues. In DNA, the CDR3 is TGCGCCAGCAGCCAAAATTCCGGACTGGCCTACGAGCAGTACTTC. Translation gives CASSQNSGLAYEQYF.

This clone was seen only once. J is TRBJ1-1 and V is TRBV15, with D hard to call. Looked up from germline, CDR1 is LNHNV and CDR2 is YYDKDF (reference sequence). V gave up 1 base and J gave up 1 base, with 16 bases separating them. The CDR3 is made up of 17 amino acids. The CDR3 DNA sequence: TGTGCCACCAGCAGAGTAGTGGCAGGCCATAGGAACACTGAAGCTTTCTTT. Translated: CATSRVVAGHRNTEAFF.

CDR3 protein: CAISELQGTTEAFF. In DNA form, the CDR3 reads TGTGCCATCAGTGAGTTACAGGGGACCACTGAAGCTTTCTTT. This chain connects TRBV10-3 to TRBJ1-1; 7 bases fit TRBD1. Germline V CDR1 and CDR2: ENHRY, SYGVKD. V trimming: 1 base; J trimming: 4 bases; junction bases outside the gene matches: 3. The CDR3 covers 14 residues.